This T cell receptor beta chain was sequenced in a study of post-analysis software for immune sequencing data. Across the whole study: Clinical courses comprised relapsing-remitting, secondary progressive and progressive-relapsing multiple sclerosis. Study-wide results and caveats: Four to six TRBV segments appeared more often in patients than in controls, and TRBV5-6, TRBV5-1 and TRBV20-1 were among these. Samples sharing a preparation batch grouped tightly together when assessed by F measure.

The library was made from cDNA and included unique molecular identifiers. Researchers reported roughly 0.5 million cDNA molecules coming from 1 to 10 million T cells. MiXCR was run by TCRdb on the PCR reads, yielding one entry per CDR3 protein. The table shows about 460,000 distinct CDR3 sequences, with nearly 45% occurring only once. In regard to this clonotype: Its antigen remains unknown.

CDR1 and CDR2 (germline): SQVTM, ANQGSEA. The J segment lost 0 bases and the V segment lost 7 bases, leaving 7 bases of the junction unmatched. The CDR3 covers 15 residues. The chain has TRBV29-1 and TRBJ2-3, with 10 bases matching TRBD2. The sequenced sample consisted of blood. This clonotype was obtained from a girl aged 5-17 years with multiple sclerosis. The CDR3 protein is CSAMRTSGSTDTQYF. The CDR3 DNA sequence: TGCAGCGCCATGCGGACTAGCGGAAGCACAGATACGCAGTATTTT.